This paragraph reports one T cell receptor (beta chain). Its recognized antigen is unknown. Base qualities are not provided; no much larger clone lies one nucleotide away. The record originates from a study of OX40 agonist ivuxolimab in advanced cancers. As for the study more broadly: Ivuxolimab, which targeted the costimulatory receptor OX40 (CD134), was an agonistic, fully human IgG2 monoclonal antibody. Intravenous ivuxolimab was administered to patients every 2 weeks at six dose levels: 0.01, 0.1, 0.3, 1.5, 3 and 10 mg/kg. Among the roughly 54 dose-escalation patients, 19 had hepatocellular carcinoma, 15 melanoma, 9 renal cell carcinoma and 9 head and neck cancer. A male proportion of about 79% and a mean age of about 60 years, ranging from 23 to 79, were recorded for the dose-escalation cohort. Patients were allowed to have had prior anti-PD-1, anti-PD-L1 or anti-CTLA-4 therapy, and 30% to 40% of the dose-escalation patients had previously received checkpoint inhibitors. Partial responses were achieved by three dose-escalation patients, of whom one had hepatocellular carcinoma and two had cutaneous melanoma. Peripheral TCRbeta sequencing was intended to test whether TCR sequence diversity was altered and clonal T-cell expansion was caused by ivuxolimab. The paper reports the monotherapy dose-escalation portion (N of about 56 patients) of the phase I ivuxolimab trial. The paper's findings and limits, for the study overall: After ivuxolimab, expanded clones were on average more numerous among CD8+ T cells than among CD4+ T cells. At doses of 0.1 to 3.0 mg/kg, clonal expansion of both CD4+ and CD8+ blood T cells was observed from baseline to week 6. Low levels of normalized T-cell clonal expansion were also seen in some patients who did not respond. The antigen specificity of the clonally expanded peripheral T cells was not determined. In partial responders in the 0.1-3.0 mg/kg groups, normalized peripheral clonal expansion was found to be among the lowest, especially among CD8+ T cells.

The CDR3 starts with the cysteine, ends with the phenylalanine, and has 16 residues. The DNA shown is the 48-base CDR3, in frame from base 1. CDR1 SEHNR and CDR2 FQNEAQ are derived from the germline V gene (reference sequence). Trimming leaves V shorter by 3 bases and J shorter by 3 bases, with the junction holding 7 bases beyond the gene matches. Genomic DNA was isolated from the sorted cells so that the TCRbeta CDR3 region could be sequenced. TCRbeta CDR3 regions were sequenced using the immunoSEQ Assay. TCRdb stores this immuneACCESS table with in-frame sequences only. Part of the clones is absent; in the studies checked, under half of the shortfall reflects unresolved V genes, and no reason is known for the rest. The sample yields tens of thousands of clones; approximately 80% were counted once. Together, the top ten hold roughly 5% of the sample. Patients with autoimmune disease history or receiving systemic immunosuppression were excluded from the trial. Peripheral blood for TCR sequencing was collected from all dose cohorts at baseline, on cycle 4 day 1, and on cycle 7 day 1. The samples were taken from a phase I, first-in-human, multicenter, open-label dose-escalation trial of ivuxolimab. Adults with locally advanced or metastatic melanoma, renal cell, hepatocellular, or head and neck squamous cell carcinoma were enrolled in the trial. Before TCR sequencing, CD4+ and CD8+ T cells were separately sorted from peripheral blood.

This material consisted of CD4+ or CD8+ T cells sorted from blood, taken in a trial of the OX40 agonist ivuxolimab. The sequence was obtained from an adult with an advanced solid tumor such as melanoma, head and neck, liver or kidney cancer. The chain joins TRBV7-9 to TRBJ2-5, with TRBD1 matching 10 junction bases. CDR3 region: CASSLDGGTGEETQYF. The base sequence is TGTGCCAGCAGCTTGGACGGGGGGACAGGGGAAGAGACCCAGTACTTC.